The clone carrying this T cell receptor (beta chain) was seen only a few times. The data originate from a study of spatial heterogeneity in lung cancer. The overall study: PBMC samples from follow-up, when available, were sequenced at a median of about 2 years post-resection. The study observed each unique TCR and UMI combination more than ten times on average in raw reads. Detection consistently captured more beta-chain sequences than alpha-chain sequences.

From germline, CDR1 is SGDLS and CDR2 YYNGEE. This CDR3 contains 17 residues. Losses at the gene ends were 0 bases for V and 2 bases for J; bases not matched to a gene: 7. The time point denotes: blood at routine non-recurrence follow-up after resection. TCRdb reprocessed the 5' RACE reads via MiXCR and lists one record per CDR3 protein. This sample has approximately 30,000 distinct CDR3 sequences, with less than 11% found just once. The genes are TRBV9 and TRBJ2-3; TRBD2 agrees at 9 bases. The clonotype was recovered from a female donor with early-stage non-small cell lung cancer. The sequences come from PBMCs, collected at follow-up. The CDR3 region has the DNA TGTGCCAGCAGCGTAGGTCCAGCGGGGGGACCCACAGATACGCAGTATTTT. Its translation: CASSVGPAGGPTDTQYF.